This TCR beta chain was documented in a study of T cell responses to AZD1222 COVID-19 vaccine. Broader study findings: CD4 TCRs linked to vaccination spanned spike, dominating at 160-218 and 743-854. Only a handful of AZD1222 recipients were seropositive at baseline.

Assay: immunoSEQ multiplex PCR; the TCRdb copy retains only in-frame clones and omits some. The table records roughly 100,000 clones, around 90% of them present only once. The trim removed 0 bases at V and 5 bases at J, leaving 12 bases unmatched. This CDR3 spans 18 amino acids. The germline V gene has CDR1 PRHDT and CDR2 FYEKMQ (reference sequence). To note about this clone: Its antigen is undetermined.

The starting material was peripheral blood, obtained on day 0 of AZD1222 vaccination. This sequence originates from an adult in good health. The chain carries TRBV13 and TRBJ2-1, with 8 nucleotides matching TRBD1. CDR3: CASSLGLGRQGRHNEQFF. CDR3 bases: TGTGCCAGCAGCTTAGGCCTGGGGAGACAGGGGAGGCACAATGAGCAGTTCTTC.